Listed below are T cell receptor beta chains from one sample, sequenced in a study of blood T cells in healthy people across ages. In TCRdb, the 5' RACE reads were re-called with MiXCR into one record per CDR3 protein. Seen here are over 600,000 distinct CDR3 sequences, around 21% observed once, and the top ten hold roughly 3.6%. Sequencing was carried out using blood. The origin of the receptors is a man in his 70s in good health. Each CDR3 is given with its conserved first and last residue. D genes are given only for firm matches. Size tells how often a clone was seen (once, few, many) or the class of an expanded clone, and some rows leave it out.

v_call	j_call	clone_size	d_call	cdr3_aa	cdr3_nt
TRBV28	TRBJ1-2	-	-	CASNRDSGAHYGYTF	TGTGCCAGCAATCGGGATTCGGGGGCGCACTATGGCTACACCTTC
TRBV5-5	TRBJ2-7	-	TRBD1	CASSWGQGDYEQYF	TGTGCCAGCAGCTGGGGACAGGGAGACTACGAGCAGTACTTC
TRBV7-2	TRBJ1-3	-	-	CASSLVQYSGNTIYF	TGTGCCAGCAGTTTAGTTCAGTATTCTGGAAACACCATATATTTT
TRBV27	TRBJ2-5	-	TRBD1	CASSYQGVWETQYF	TGTGCCAGCAGTTACCAGGGGGTATGGGAGACCCAGTACTTC
TRBV20-1	TRBJ2-5	-	-	CSVRRGDETQYF	TGCAGTGTCCGCAGGGGTGACGAGACCCAGTACTTC
TRBV25-1	TRBJ2-1	-	TRBD1	CASSGTGQGRNNEQFF	TGTGCCAGCAGTGGTACGGGACAGGGGAGGAACAATGAGCAGTTCTTC
TRBV7-3	TRBJ2-7	few	-	CASSGDVPYEQYF	TGTGCCAGCAGCGGGGACGTACCCTACGAGCAGTACTTC
TRBV18	TRBJ2-7	few	TRBD2	CASATSGRGEQYF	TGTGCCAGCGCGACTAGCGGGAGAGGGGAGCAGTACTTC
TRBV29-1	TRBJ1-1	many	-	CSVARGEAFF	TGCAGCGTCGCCAGGGGTGAAGCTTTCTTT
TRBV6-1	TRBJ1-2	few	-	CASSGRGYGYTF	TGTGCCAGCAGTGGCAGGGGCTATGGCTACACCTTC
TRBV7-9	TRBJ2-7	few	-	CASSLVAIYEQYF	TGTGCCAGCAGCTTAGTAGCGATCTACGAGCAGTACTTC
TRBV6-5	TRBJ2-3	-	-	CASSYSGLDTQYF	TGTGCCAGCAGTTACTCGGGGTTAGATACGCAGTATTTT
TRBV7-2	TRBJ1-1	-	TRBD1	CASFEGARTEAFF	TGTGCCAGCTTCGAGGGGGCGCGGACTGAAGCTTTCTTT
TRBV6-5	TRBJ1-2	-	TRBD1	CASSQGASGYTF	TGTGCCAGCAGTCAGGGGGCGTCCGGCTACACCTTC
TRBV7-2	TRBJ2-2	-	-	CASSLVHVGGAGELFF	TGTGCCAGCAGCTTAGTCCATGTGGGAGGAGCTGGGGAGCTGTTTTTT
TRBV20-1	TRBJ2-5	-	-	CSALRGAAYQETQYF	TGCAGTGCTCTGCGGGGAGCGGCGTACCAAGAGACCCAGTACTTC
TRBV12-3/TRBV12-4	TRBJ1-2	-	TRBD1	CASSLGGGATGYTF	TGTGCCAGCAGTTTGGGAGGGGGCGCGACTGGCTACACCTTC
TRBV7-6	TRBJ2-3	few	TRBD2	CASSLDGGRAKDTQYF	TGTGCCAGCAGCTTAGATGGCGGGAGGGCTAAAGATACGCAGTATTTT
TRBV11-3	TRBJ2-5	-	-	CASSFLPREETQYF	TGTGCCAGCAGCTTCCTTCCCCGGGAGGAGACCCAGTACTTC
TRBV24-1	TRBJ2-1	-	-	CATSAGSVYNEQFF	TGTGCCACCAGTGCAGGGTCAGTTTACAATGAGCAGTTCTTC
TRBV5-1	TRBJ2-2	few	-	CASSLGPPLDGELFF	TGCGCCAGCAGCTTGGGTCCGCCTTTGGACGGGGAGCTGTTTTTT
TRBV30	TRBJ1-1	-	-	CAGAGETGTEAFF	TGTGCCGGAGCAGGGGAGACCGGCACTGAAGCTTTCTTT
TRBV6-2/TRBV6-3	TRBJ2-3	-	TRBD2	CASSYDSGLAGVLDTQYF	TGTGCCAGCAGTTACGATTCGGGACTAGCGGGAGTTCTGGATACGCAGTATTTT
TRBV7-9	TRBJ2-5	-	TRBD1	CASSIRDRNNEETQYF	TGTGCCAGCAGCATCCGGGACAGGAACAATGAAGAGACCCAGTACTTC
TRBV6-5	TRBJ2-2	-	-	CASSYGAHRELHTGELFF	TGTGCCAGCAGTTACGGGGCCCACAGGGAGTTGCACACCGGGGAGCTGTTTTTT
TRBV3-1	TRBJ2-4	-	TRBD1	CASSQGAGQGLNIQYF	TGTGCCAGCAGCCAAGGTGCGGGACAGGGTTTAAACATTCAGTACTTC
TRBV29-1	TRBJ1-1	few	TRBD1	CSVGRGTGGSEAFF	TGCAGCGTTGGAAGGGGAACAGGGGGCAGTGAAGCTTTCTTT
TRBV5-1	TRBJ1-1	few	TRBD1	CASSPGTGGWRTEAFF	TGCGCCAGCAGCCCGGGGACAGGGGGCTGGAGGACTGAAGCTTTCTTT
TRBV6-1	TRBJ2-4	few	TRBD1	CASSGWGQGGKNIQYF	TGTGCCAGCAGTGGGTGGGGACAGGGGGGCAAAAACATTCAGTACTTC
TRBV3-1	TRBJ2-1	-	TRBD1	CASSQVRDSVNEQFF	TGTGCCAGCAGCCAAGTCCGGGACAGTGTCAATGAGCAGTTCTTC